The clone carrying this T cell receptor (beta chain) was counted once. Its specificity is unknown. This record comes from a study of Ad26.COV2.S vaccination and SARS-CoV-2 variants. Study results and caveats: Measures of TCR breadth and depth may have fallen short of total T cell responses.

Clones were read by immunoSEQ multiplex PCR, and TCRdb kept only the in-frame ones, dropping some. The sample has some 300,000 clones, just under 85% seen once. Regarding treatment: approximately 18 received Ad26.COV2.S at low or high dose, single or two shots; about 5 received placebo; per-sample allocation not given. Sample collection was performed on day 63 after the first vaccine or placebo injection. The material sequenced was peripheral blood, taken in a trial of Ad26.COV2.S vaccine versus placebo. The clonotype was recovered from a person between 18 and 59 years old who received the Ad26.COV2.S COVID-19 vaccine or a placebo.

This chain's CDR3 is CASSPGQGLTGELFF. CDR3 sequence (DNA): TGCGCCAGCAGCCCGGGCCAGGGACTCACCGGGGAGCTGTTTTTT. The V and J genes are TRBV4-1 and TRBJ2-2; D may be TRBD2 (6 bases). V lost 4 bases and J lost 4, with 13 bases in between. Per germline, CDR1 MGHRA and CDR2 YSYEKL. The CDR3 spans 15 residues.